This T cell receptor (beta chain) was identified during a study of T cell clonality in common variable immunodeficiency. Overall study findings and caveats: Compared with controls, CVID subjects had fewer shared TCRbeta clones.

Both groups were predominantly of Caucasian heritage. Blood samples were heparinized, about 5 to 9 ml per donor. Repertoires were generated with immunoSEQ multiplex PCR, while TCRdb's copy carries only in-frame clones and drops some. This record lists tens of thousands of clones, none seen once only, and the top ten clones contain approximately 0.71%. This clone was seen repeatedly, ten times or more. What it binds is unknown. This clonotype was sampled from a person aged 18 to 75 in good health. Sequencing was performed on peripheral blood mononuclear cells.

The CDR3 DNA, read in part, is TGTGCCAGCAGCTTAGAGGCAGGGGCAGATACG. This encodes CASSLEAGADT. The CDR3 in full is CASSLEAGADTQYF. V and J are TRBV11-2 and TRBJ2-3, with D maybe TRBD1 (6 bases). The read finishes 3 residues shy of the CDR3 end, and the germline J gene is used to complete it. Germline V gene sequence: CDR1 SGHAT, CDR2 FQNNGV. V dropped 0 bases and J dropped 4 bases, with 8 bases sitting between them. The length of the CDR3 is 14 residues.